This TCR beta chain was recorded in a study of vaccination and CD4 T cells after COVID-19. Looking at the study overall: Cells were stimulated with overlapping spike peptides from SARS-CoV-2, HCoV-NL63, HCoV-OC43 and HCoV-229E.

V gave up 1 base and J gave up 0 bases; unmatched junction bases: 4. This CDR3 comprises 16 residues. CDR1 is SEHNR, CDR2 FQNEAQ, per germline (reference sequence). Documented treatment: roughly 11-day PBMC culture with coronavirus spike peptide pools or control peptides (ViraFEST assay). With around ten days of culture completed, CD4+ T cells were isolated by negative selection. The study sequenced cultured CD4+ T cell DNA using the Oncomine TCR Beta short-read assay. Investigators obtained genomic DNA by extraction from cultured CD4+ T cells. Using its own MiXCR run on the PCR reads, TCRdb lists one record per CDR3 protein. The profile covers fewer than 15,000 distinct CDR3 sequences, with 20% to 25% appearing a single time and about 12% taken by the ten largest. Points on this clonotype: Its matching antigen is unknown.

This specimen was CD4+ T cells from blood, cultured in vitro, taken before SARS-CoV-2 vaccination. This chain links TRBV7-9 with TRBJ2-3; TRBD1 agrees at 7 bases. The TCR sequence derives from a human donor who received a COVID-19 vaccine. The DNA of the CDR3 is TGTGCCAGCAGCTTAGGGTTGGGACAGAGCACAGATACGCAGTATTTT. It encodes CASSLGLGQSTDTQYF. Together with reference TRBV7-9 and TRBJ2-3, the CDR3 gives the full variable domain: DTGVSQNPRHKITKRGQNVTFRCDPISEHNRLYWYRQTLGQGPEFLTYFQNEAQLEKSRLLSDRFSAERPKGSFSTLEIQRTEQGDSAMYLCASSLGLGQSTDTQYFGPGTRLTVL.